This is a list of T cell receptor beta chains from one sample in a study of T cell changes during pregnancy in multiple sclerosis. Sequenced by immunoSEQ multiplex PCR; TCRdb stores in-frame clones only, minus some. The sample lists 50,000 to 70,000 clones; 90% to 95% were seen once. The source was peripheral blood, collected in the third trimester of pregnancy. These receptors were taken from a female donor in good health, enrolled as a control in a pregnancy study. CDR3s include the opening cysteine and the closing phenylalanine or tryptophan. D genes are given only for firm matches. Clone size is shown for a subset of rows, as once, few, many or a class of expanded clone.

j_gene,v_gene,abundance,d_gene,CDR3nt,CDR3aa
TRBJ2-2,TRBV11-2,.,TRBD2,TGTGCCAGCAGGGGGGGGATGCTGGTCACCGGGGAGCTGTTTTTT,CASRGGMLVTGELFF
TRBJ2-1,TRBV10-3,few,TRBD2,TGTGCCATCAGTGCGGGCAGCGGGAGCTACAATGAGCAGTTCTTC,CAISAGSGSYNEQFF
TRBJ1-1,TRBV10-1,few,.,TGCGCCAGCAGTGCAGGGGTGAACACTGAAGCTTTCTTT,CASSAGVNTEAFF
TRBJ2-3,TRBV6-4,.,.,TGTGCCAGCAGTGACTCGGCTAGGAGCACAGATACGCAGTATTTT,CASSDSARSTDTQYF
TRBJ2-3,TRBV7-9,.,TRBD2,TGTGCCAGCAGCTTGGGGGGACTAGCGGGGCACCTTCCGTATTTT,CASSLGGLAGHLPYF
TRBJ1-5,TRBV7-2,once,.,TGTGCCAGCAGCTTATTTCCTTCTAGCAATCAGCCCCAGCATTTT,CASSLFPSSNQPQHF
TRBJ2-3,TRBV18,.,TRBD2,TGTGCCAGCTCACCACAGCGGGGGACTCCCTCTAGCACAGATACGCAGTATTTT,CASSPQRGTPSSTDTQYF
TRBJ2-5,TRBV7-3,.,TRBD2,TGTGCCAGCAGCTTTCTAGCGGGGGGCCGGGAGACCCAGTACTTC,CASSFLAGGRETQYF
TRBJ2-5,TRBV27,.,TRBD2,TGTGCCAGCAGTTTAAGTAGCGGGAGCACCCTTTATTTGGAGACCCAGTACTTC,CASSLSSGSTLYLETQYF
TRBJ1-6,TRBV7-9,.,.,TGTGCCAGCAGCTTAGAGCGGGGGACACCCCTCCACTTT,CASSLERGTPLHF
TRBJ1-5,TRBV4-1,.,TRBD1,TGCGCCAGCAGCCAAGTCGGGACAGGGGGGCCGAACCTTCAGCCCCAGCATTTT,CASSQVGTGGPNLQPQHF
TRBJ1-2,TRBV28,.,TRBD1,TGTGCCAGCAGTTCCGTGGGACAGGGGTATGGCTACACCTTC,CASSSVGQGYGYTF
TRBJ2-5,TRBV2,.,TRBD1,TGTGCCAGCAGTGAAGCGCCAGGGGGAGCGGCGGAGACCCAGTACTTC,CASSEAPGGAAETQYF
TRBJ1-6,TRBV15,.,TRBD1,TGTGCCACCAGCAGAGCCGGGACAGATAATTCACCCCTCCACTTT,CATSRAGTDNSPLHF
TRBJ1-2,TRBV5-5,.,TRBD1,TGTGCCAGCAGCTCCGGACAGGGAGGTGGCTACACCTTC,CASSSGQGGGYTF
TRBJ1-6,TRBV6-5,.,TRBD1,TGTGCCAGCACCCCGGGACAGGGGGAGAGTTCACCCCTCCACTTT,CASTPGQGESSPLHF
TRBJ2-7,TRBV21-1,.,.,TGTGCCAGCAGCAAATTGGGTATAAGGAACAGGGTGGGGGAGCAGTACTTC,CASSKLGIRNRVGEQYF
TRBJ2-7,TRBV6-5,once,.,TGTGCCAGCAGTTCCAGACACTACGAGCAGTACTTC,CASSSRHYEQYF
TRBJ2-7,TRBV7-9,.,TRBD2,TGTGCCAGCAGTTCCCGGACTAGCGGCTACGAGCAGTACTTC,CASSSRTSGYEQYF
TRBJ1-5,TRBV6-1,.,.,TGTGCCAGCTGGACAGCCGGTAGCAATCAGCCCCAGCATTTT,CASWTAGSNQPQHF
TRBJ2-7,TRBV7-9,.,TRBD2,TGTGCCAGCAGCTTACTCGCGCTAGCGGACTCCTACGAGCAGTACTTC,CASSLLALADSYEQYF
TRBJ1-3,TRBV30,few,.,TGTGCCTGGGGACGGGGTAATGGAAACACCATATATTTT,CAWGRGNGNTIYF
TRBJ1-2,TRBV7-9,once,TRBD1,TGTGCCAGCAGCTTAATCGAGACAGGGACGGATGGCTACACCTTC,CASSLIETGTDGYTF
TRBJ1-4,TRBV9,.,.,TGTGCCAGCAGCCGTGGGAGGGGGAGGACAGCAACTAATGAAAAACTGTTTTTT,CASSRGRGRTATNEKLFF
TRBJ2-3,TRBV7-8,.,.,TGTGCCAGCAGCTCGGGACATAAAGGACCAGATACGCAGTATTTT,CASSSGHKGPDTQYF
TRBJ2-1,TRBV28,.,.,TGTGCCAGCAGTTTGCTCGGGGGGCCGTCCTACAATGAGCAGTTCTTC,CASSLLGGPSYNEQFF
TRBJ1-5,TRBV5-1,.,.,TGCGCCAGCAGCTTCGGTGGTAACAATCAGCCCCAGCATTTT,CASSFGGNNQPQHF
TRBJ2-4,TRBV19,.,TRBD2,TGTGCCAGTAGTATCCGACTAGCGGGAGGGCCGAGCAAAAACATTCAGTACTTC,CASSIRLAGGPSKNIQYF
TRBJ1-1,TRBV11-2,.,.,TGTGCCAGCAGCTTCCAGGGGCAAATGAACACTGAAGCTTTCTTT,CASSFQGQMNTEAFF
TRBJ2-7,TRBV9,.,TRBD2,TGTGCCAGCAGCGTAGGGACTAGCGGGGACTACGAGCAGTACTTC,CASSVGTSGDYEQYF
TRBJ2-7,TRBV5-6,.,TRBD2,TGTGCCAGCAGCTTTGGGACTAGCCATAAGACCTACGAGCAGTACTTC,CASSFGTSHKTYEQYF
TRBJ1-2,TRBV7-9,.,.,TGTGCCAGCAGCTTACCCGACAGACCTTATGGCTACACCTTC,CASSLPDRPYGYTF
TRBJ1-6,TRBV14,.,TRBD1,TGTGCCAGCAGCCTACGTACAGGGGGATATAATTCACCCCTCCACTTT,CASSLRTGGYNSPLHF
TRBJ1-2,TRBV4-1,.,.,TGCGCCAGCAGCCAACCGTACAGCCGCGTTTTCCACACCTTC,CASSQPYSRVFHTF
TRBJ2-3,TRBV27,.,TRBD1,TGTGCCAGCACGCCAACAGGGGACAGCACAGATACGCAGTATTTT,CASTPTGDSTDTQYF
TRBJ2-7,TRBV28,once,TRBD1,TGTGCCAGCTGGGACAGGGGCGACGTCGAGCAGTACTTC,CASWDRGDVEQYF
TRBJ1-1,TRBV6-5,.,.,TGTGCCAGCAGTTCCACAAGAACTGAAGCTTTCTTT,CASSSTRTEAFF
TRBJ1-2,TRBV2,.,.,TGTGCCAGCAGTGTCCTACAGGGATCTGGCTACACCTTC,CASSVLQGSGYTF
TRBJ2-1,TRBV4-1,once,TRBD2,TGCGCCAGCAGCCAAGACGCGGGAGTGGGGTCAGGTGAGCAGTTCTTC,CASSQDAGVGSGEQFF
TRBJ2-2,TRBV30,.,.,TGTGCCTGGAGGCAGGGTGCTTCGCTCGGGGAGCTGTTTTTT,CAWRQGASLGELFF
TRBJ2-6,TRBV28,few,.,TGTGCCAGCAGTGACAGACACCGCTCTGGGGCCAACGTCCTGACTTTC,CASSDRHRSGANVLTF
TRBJ2-1,TRBV7-2,.,TRBD1,TGTGCCAGCAGCTTACAGGGGGTTAAGCAGTTCTTC,CASSLQGVKQFF
TRBJ1-6,TRBV21-1,.,.,TGTGCCAGGGGACAGACGGACACCTATAATTCACCCCTCCACTTT,CARGQTDTYNSPLHF
TRBJ2-1,TRBV19,.,TRBD2,TGTGCCAGTAGCCATCTTGGGACTAGCGGGAGGGTGGGTGAGCAGTTCTTC,CASSHLGTSGRVGEQFF
TRBJ2-7,TRBV6-5,.,TRBD2,TGTGCCAGCAGTTACGAACCCGGACTAGAGGCCTACGAGCAGTACTTC,CASSYEPGLEAYEQYF
TRBJ2-3,TRBV2,.,.,TGTGCCAGCAGGATACTTGGGTGGCGGTCCGCTAGCACAGATACGCAGTATTTT,CASRILGWRSASTDTQYF
TRBJ2-1,TRBV9,.,.,TGTGCCAGCAGCGCCCTAGAATGGGGCCAAGGGCATGAGCAGTTCTTC,CASSALEWGQGHEQFF
TRBJ2-3,TRBV5-6,.,.,TGTGCCAGCAGCCGGAAAGACAGGATAACAGATACGCAGTATTTT,CASSRKDRITDTQYF
TRBJ1-5,TRBV19,.,.,TGTGCCAGTAGTTCGTTTAGAGCAGGGAATCAGCCCCAGCATTTT,CASSSFRAGNQPQHF
TRBJ2-1,TRBV19,.,.,TGTGCCAGTACCAAGACCCCAGGGGTCGATAACAATGAGCAGTTCTTC,CASTKTPGVDNNEQFF
TRBJ1-2,TRBV27,.,TRBD1,TGTGCCAGCCGTGGACAGGGTGGCTACACCTTC,CASRGQGGYTF
TRBJ2-7,TRBV5-1,.,TRBD1,TGCGCCAGCAGCCTGGGGACAGGGCTCCGCTCCTACGAGCAGTACTTC,CASSLGTGLRSYEQYF
TRBJ1-2,TRBV27,once,TRBD1,TGTGCCAGCAGTTCCCGGATCTACAGGGGCTACCCCCAAAACTATGGCTACACCTTC,CASSSRIYRGYPQNYGYTF
TRBJ2-1,TRBV11-2,.,TRBD2,TGTGCCAGCAGCTTAGGGGGTAGCGGGGAGTACAATGAGCAGTTCTTC,CASSLGGSGEYNEQFF